This T cell receptor (beta chain) was sequenced during a study of control samples from healthy donors and cancer patients. Sequencing used immunoSEQ multiplex PCR; TCRdb keeps in-frame clones, though not all of them. The table lists 55,000 to 75,000 clones, approximately 89% of them singletons. Trimming left V 1 base short and J 8 bases short, with 14 bases between. The CDR3 is made up of 14 amino acids. Germline values: CDR1 LGHDT, CDR2 YNNKEL (reference sequence). Sequenced input: PBMCs. This chain links TRBV3-1 (or the pseudogene TRBV3-2) with TRBJ1-1; no definite D call. The sequence came from a woman between 45 and 60 years old with head and neck cancer. The CDR3 region is CASSQGVRAGEAFF. The CDR3 DNA follows: TGTGCCAGCAGCCAAGGGGTTAGGGCTGGAGAAGCTTTCTTT.